These T cell receptor beta chains were read from a single sample in a study of T cells in Graves' hyperthyroidism and ophthalmopathy. MiXCR was run by TCRdb on the multiplex PCR reads, yielding one entry per CDR3 protein. In the table there are about 380,000 distinct CDR3 sequences, about 18% of which are singletons. Sequencing was done on a sample of blood. These receptors were collected from a man aged 18 to 30 with Graves' ophthalmopathy. Both conserved end residues are part of each CDR3. Each record gives: J gene, V gene, CDR3 protein.

j_call: TRBJ1-6
v_call: TRBV27
cdr3_aa: CASRRTDNSPLHF

j_call: TRBJ1-4
v_call: TRBV5-1
cdr3_aa: CASGTGTGNEKLFF

j_call: TRBJ2-1
v_call: TRBV3-1
cdr3_aa: CASNPGGPYNEQFF

j_call: TRBJ2-2
v_call: TRBV28
cdr3_aa: CASSSWTGTANTGELFF

j_call: TRBJ1-1
v_call: TRBV5-5
cdr3_aa: CASSLAVQAAVEAFF

j_call: TRBJ2-7
v_call: TRBV27
cdr3_aa: CASSFRQSSLYEQYF

j_call: TRBJ1-5
v_call: TRBV18
cdr3_aa: CASSTGPSTPQHF

j_call: TRBJ2-1
v_call: TRBV3-1
cdr3_aa: CASSHAGAYNEQFF

j_call: TRBJ1-1
v_call: TRBV5-1
cdr3_aa: CASSLVRGGTEAFF

j_call: TRBJ2-7
v_call: TRBV4-1
cdr3_aa: CASSQENRVTYEQYF

j_call: TRBJ2-5
v_call: TRBV11-2
cdr3_aa: CASSPSRSETQYF

j_call: TRBJ2-2
v_call: TRBV7-3
cdr3_aa: CASSLNPRGGGNTGELFF

j_call: TRBJ1-6
v_call: TRBV11-2
cdr3_aa: CASSSLTGSYNSPLHF

j_call: TRBJ1-3
v_call: TRBV5-1
cdr3_aa: CASSLQGEAGNTIYF

j_call: TRBJ2-1
v_call: TRBV28
cdr3_aa: CASSLYRDNEQFF

j_call: TRBJ1-1
v_call: TRBV7-6
cdr3_aa: CASSLSDRNTEAFF

j_call: TRBJ1-6
v_call: TRBV27
cdr3_aa: CASSYDREGSPLHF

j_call: TRBJ1-5
v_call: TRBV2
cdr3_aa: CASRRQGLRDQPQHF